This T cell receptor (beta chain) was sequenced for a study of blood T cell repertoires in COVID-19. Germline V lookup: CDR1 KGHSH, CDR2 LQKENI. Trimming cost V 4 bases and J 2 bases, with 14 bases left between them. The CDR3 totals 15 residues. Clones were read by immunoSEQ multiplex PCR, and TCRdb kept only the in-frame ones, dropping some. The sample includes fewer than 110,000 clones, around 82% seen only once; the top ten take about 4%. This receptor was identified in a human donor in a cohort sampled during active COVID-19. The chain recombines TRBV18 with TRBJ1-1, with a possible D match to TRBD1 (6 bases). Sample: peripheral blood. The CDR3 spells CASSLGGGANTEAFF. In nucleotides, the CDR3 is TGTGCCAGCTCACTAGGGGGGGGAGCCAACACTGAAGCTTTCTTT.